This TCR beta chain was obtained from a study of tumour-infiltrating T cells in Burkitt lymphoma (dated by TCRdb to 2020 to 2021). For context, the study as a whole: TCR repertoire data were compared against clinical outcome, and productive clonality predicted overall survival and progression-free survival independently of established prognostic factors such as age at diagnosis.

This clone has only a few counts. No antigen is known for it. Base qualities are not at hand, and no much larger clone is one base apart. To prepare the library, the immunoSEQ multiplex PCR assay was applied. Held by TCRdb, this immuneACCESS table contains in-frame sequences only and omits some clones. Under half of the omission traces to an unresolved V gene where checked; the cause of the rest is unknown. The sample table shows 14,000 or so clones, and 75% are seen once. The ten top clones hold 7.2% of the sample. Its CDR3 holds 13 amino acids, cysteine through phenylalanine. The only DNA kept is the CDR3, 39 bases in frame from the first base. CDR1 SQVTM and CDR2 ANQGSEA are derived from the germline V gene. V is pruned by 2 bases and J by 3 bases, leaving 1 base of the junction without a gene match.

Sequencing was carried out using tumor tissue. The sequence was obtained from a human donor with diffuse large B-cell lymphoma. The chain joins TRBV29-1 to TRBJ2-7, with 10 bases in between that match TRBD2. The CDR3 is CSVESGGGYEQYF. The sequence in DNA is TGCAGCGTTGAAAGCGGGGGGGGCTACGAGCAGTACTTC.